The clone carrying this TCR beta chain was counted at least ten times. Its antigen is currently unknown. TCRdb recomputed calls from the 5' RACE reads with MiXCR, one row per CDR3 protein. Of tens of thousands of distinct CDR3 sequences in the sample, 4% to 5.5% were seen once. The data originate from a study of neurological immune-mediated disorders. V gave up 3 bases and J gave up 2 bases, with 9 bases separating them. From germline, CDR1 is SGHKS and CDR2 YYEKEE (reference sequence). CDR3 size: 13 residues. Whole-study results and caveats: The level of TCR clonal expansion was highest in patients with HTLV-1-associated myelopathy and lowest in multiple sclerosis, where it fell below the level seen in healthy controls.

V is TRBV5-5 and J is TRBJ2-7, with D maybe TRBD1 (6 bases). Sample: PBMCs. The receptor was isolated from a woman aged 45 to 65 with multiple sclerosis. The CDR3: CASSWTATYEQYF. CDR3 nucleotide sequence: TGTGCCAGCAGCTGGACAGCGACCTACGAGCAGTACTTC.